Below, 23 T cell receptor beta chains from the same sample are listed, as sequenced in a study of T cells in women clearing cervical HPV infection listed by TCRdb under 2018. The library was obtained by the immunoSEQ multiplex PCR assay. Drawn from immuneACCESS, this table holds only the in-frame rearrangements with V and J called that TCRdb kept. Clones are partly lost; checked studies trace under half to an unresolved V gene and leave the rest unexplained. The table of this sample itemizes roughly 34,000 clones. The ten largest clones take up 6.5% to 8% of the sample. Input material: blood buffy coat. These receptors all come from a woman aged 18 to 75 with a cervical HPV16 infection that either progressed to CIN3+ or cleared (not recorded which).

Comments on this clone: The read halts 3 residues ahead of the CDR3 end, with the missing end drawn from the germline J gene. This chain joins TRBV2 and TRBJ1-6; D is perhaps TRBD1 (5 bases). This CDR3 has 16 residues. V was clipped by 5 bases and J by 4 bases, with 15 bases between them. Germline loops: CDR1 SNHLY, CDR2 FYNNEI. The CDR3 here is CASSLRRQGYNSPLHF. CDR3 DNA (partial): TGTGCCAGCAGTCTCAGACGGCAGGGTTATAATTCACCC.

For this clone: The observed sequence ends 3 residues before the CDR3 terminus, with the missing tail filled in from the germline J gene. V gene TRBV4-1 combines with J gene TRBJ2-5; D is possibly TRBD1 (6 bases). This CDR3 is built from 15 residues. Germline assignment: CDR1 MGHRA and CDR2 YSYEKL. The germline V and J ends were trimmed by 1 base and 2 bases, with 11 bases remaining between them. Incomplete CDR3 DNA: TGCGCCAGCAGCCAAGGAGGGGGACCTCAAGAGACC. Its translation is CASSQGGGPQET. The whole CDR3 is CASSQGGGPQETQYF.

Note on this clone: Coverage ceases 3 residues before the CDR3 finishes, and the germline J gene fills in the end. The chain links TRBV20-1 to TRBJ2-5; 9 bases agree with TRBD2. The germline V gene has CDR1 DFQATT and CDR2 SNEGSKA (reference sequence). The V gene end was trimmed by 1 base and the J gene end by 5 bases; junction bases not matched to a gene: 11. The CDR3 is 16 residues long. Partial CDR3 DNA: TGCAGTGCTAGAGGGGCGGCGGGAGGGCCTGGGGAGACC. It encodes CSARGAAGGPGET. The complete CDR3 protein is CSARGAAGGPGETQYF.

On this clone itself: With the read ending 3 residues before the CDR3 end, the germline J gene is used to fill in that end. The chain carries TRBV7-8 and TRBJ2-7; 9 bases line up with TRBD1. Germline CDR1 SGHVS, CDR2 FQNEAQ. This CDR3 comprises 16 residues. V lost 5 bases and J lost 6; bases outside the gene matches: 14. The CDR3 here is CASSARMGTGYSEQYF. CDR3 DNA (partial): TGTGCCAGCAGCGCCCGAATGGGGACAGGGTATTCCGAG.

Details on this clone: Read data end 3 residues before the CDR3 end; the end is taken from the germline J gene. The chain joins TRBV7-9 to TRBJ1-4; perhaps TRBD1 as D (6 bases). V was pared by 3 bases and J by 4 bases, with 9 bases between. This CDR3 contains 14 residues. Germline CDR1 reads SEHNR; CDR2 reads FQNEAQ (reference sequence). The sequenced CDR3 bases are TGTGCCAGCAGCTTTGGGACACTTAATGAAAAA. Protein sequence: CASSFGTLNEK. The whole CDR3 region reads CASSFGTLNEKLFF.

Comments on this clone: Read coverage stops 3 residues before the CDR3 terminus; the germline J gene supplies the remainder. This chain uses TRBV5-1 with TRBJ2-6; D is unclear. The CDR3 totals 19 residues. The germline gives CDR1 SGHRS, CDR2 YFSETQ. V lost 0 bases and J lost 0, with 16 bases in between. This CDR3 is CASSLGVGGPLSGANVLTF. The CDR3 DNA, read in part, is TGCGCCAGCAGCTTGGGAGTTGGCGGTCCCCTCTCTGGGGCCAACGTC.

On this clone itself: The sequence runs out 3 residues before the end of the CDR3; the remainder is reconstructed from the germline J gene. The V and J genes are TRBV12-5 and TRBJ2-4, with TRBD1 matching 7 bases. Germline V gene data show CDR1 as LGHNT and CDR2 as FRNRAP. There are 15 residues in the CDR3. Incomplete CDR3 DNA: TGTGCTAGTGGGACAAGACAGGGCGGCTATCAGCCT. Translating it yields CASGTRQGGYQP. The whole CDR3 protein reads CASGTRQGGYQPQYF.

As to this clone: The CDR3 extends 3 residues past the end of the read, so its final part is completed from the germline J gene. The chain couples TRBV18 to TRBJ1-2; D ambiguous. The CDR3 contains 14 residues. CDR1 and CDR2 (germline): KGHSH, LQKENI. The CDR3 sequence: CASSPPALTDTYTF. The DNA read from the CDR3 is TGTGCCAGCTCACCCCCGGCCCTCACAGATACC.

A note on this clone: The read is 3 residues too short to cover the CDR3 end, so that end is filled in from the germline J gene. The J gene is TRBJ1-1, the V gene TRBV20-1, with a tentative D call TRBD1 (6 bases). The CDR3 runs to 15 residues. Germline CDR1 is DFQATT and CDR2 is SNEGSKA (reference sequence). Trimming stripped 2 bases from V and 1 base from J, with 14 bases between. CDR3 residues: CSARPPQGRNTEAFF. CDR3 DNA, as far as it was read: TGCAGTGCTAGACCCCCCCAGGGGCGGAACACTGAA.

A remark on this clone: The CDR3 end is not reached by the read, which stops 3 residues before it; the germline J gene fills it in. The rearrangement joins TRBV20-1 to TRBJ1-5; 7 bases agree with TRBD1. The CDR3 is 14 residues long. Trimming at V came to 4 bases and at J to 6 bases, leaving 9 bases not matched to a gene. CDR1 is DFQATT, CDR2 SNEGSKA, per germline (reference sequence). The CDR3 reads CSAIQDRSGQPQHF. The DNA read from the CDR3 is TGCAGTGCTATCCAGGACAGGTCGGGTCAGCCC.

In the case of this clone: The CDR3 goes on 3 residues after the read ends, and that part is filled in from the germline J gene. V is TRBV20-1 and J is TRBJ2-3; D remains ambiguous. CDR3 length equals 12 residues. CDR1 DFQATT and CDR2 SNEGSKA come from the germline V gene (reference sequence). CDR3 region: CSAIGLEETQYF. CDR3 bases read: TGCAGTGCTATAGGGCTCGAGGAGACG.

About this clone: With the read ending 3 residues before the CDR3 end, the germline J gene is used to fill in that end. The V and J genes are TRBV6-2 or TRBV6-3 and TRBJ2-7; 8 nucleotides match TRBD2. J lost 1 base, V lost 2 bases, and 1 base had no gene match. In germline, CDR1 is MNHEY, CDR2 SVGEGT. This CDR3 comprises 14 residues. The CDR3 here is CASSYAGGSYEQYF. The CDR3 DNA, read in part, is TGTGCCAGCAGTTACGCGGGAGGATCCTACGAG.

On this clone itself: The read terminates 3 residues ahead of where the CDR3 ends, so the germline J gene completes it. The gene calls are TRBV11-3 and TRBJ1-2; D is possibly TRBD1 (6 bases). Per the germline V gene, CDR1 is SGHNT and CDR2 is YENEEA. The CDR3 sequence is 15 residues long. CDR3 in amino acids: CASSVTGTNYNDYTF. Incomplete CDR3 DNA: TGTGCCAGCAGCGTAACAGGGACAAACTACAATGAC.

With regard to this clone: The CDR3 end lies 3 residues beyond the end of the read and is filled in from the germline J gene. The chain combines TRBV4-1 with TRBJ2-7; possibly TRBD2 for D (6 bases). V lost 5 bases to trimming and J lost 2 bases, with 13 bases between them. The CDR3 length is 14 residues. Germline CDR1 reads MGHRA; CDR2 reads YSYEKL. The sequenced CDR3 bases are TGCGCCAGCAGCGTGGGACTGTACACCTACGAG. Translating it yields CASSVGLYTYE. The CDR3, in full, reads CASSVGLYTYEQYF.

In terms of frequency, this clone is medium-sized. The CDR3 region is CSARDEAPGERFTNEKLFF. The CDR3 bases that were read are TGCAGTGCTAGAGATGAAGCACCAGGGGAGAGATTCACCAATGAAAAG. V gene TRBV20-1 combines with J gene TRBJ2-2; perhaps TRBD1 as D (6 bases). Read coverage stops 3 residues before the CDR3 terminus; the germline J gene supplies the remainder. Germline values: CDR1 DFQATT, CDR2 SNEGSKA (reference sequence). The CDR3 loop spans 19 amino acids.

Concerning this clone itself: With the read ending 3 residues before the CDR3 end, the germline J gene is used to fill in that end. This chain uses TRBV15 with TRBJ1-1; no reliable D call. The length of the CDR3 is 18 residues. Trimming removed 1 base at V and 4 bases at J, with 22 bases between. Germline CDR1 reads LNHNV; CDR2 reads YYDKDF (reference sequence). The CDR3 protein is CATSRVKSTRLMSTEAFF. The DNA read from the CDR3 is TGTGCCACCAGCAGAGTGAAGTCGACTAGGCTAATGAGCACTGAA.

Details on this clone: The CDR3 goes on 3 residues after the read ends, and that part is filled in from the germline J gene. V is TRBV19 and J is TRBJ1-2; D gene unclear. Trimming left V 0 bases short and J 4 bases short, with 15 bases between. The CDR3 runs to 16 residues. The V gene's germline CDR1 is LNHDA and CDR2 SQIVND (reference sequence). CDR3 bases read: TGTGCCAGTAGTATAGATGCCGTGAGTCAGAGCTATGGC. It yields the protein CASSIDAVSQSYG. The full CDR3 is CASSIDAVSQSYGYTF.

As for this clone: The read terminates 3 residues ahead of where the CDR3 ends, so the germline J gene completes it. V usage is TRBV2 and J usage is TRBJ2-1, with D perhaps TRBD2 (7 bases). Germline-derived CDR1 and CDR2 are SNHLY and FYNNEI. Trimming took off 6 bases at V and 6 bases at J, with 18 bases between the two ends. This CDR3 is 15 amino acids long. CDR3 amino acids: CASRVGGGLVNEQFF. The CDR3 bases that were read are TGTGCCAGCAGGGTAGGGGGAGGGCTTGTCAATGAG. Combining the CDR3 with reference TRBV2 and TRBJ2-1 gives the whole variable domain EPEVTQTPSHQVTQMGQEVILRCVPISNHLYFYWYRQILGQKVEFLVSFYNNEISEKSEIFDDQFSVERPDGSNFTLKIRSTKLEDSAMYFCASRVGGGLVNEQFFGPGTRLTVL.

To note about this clone: The DNA ends 3 residues before the CDR3 does, and the rest of the CDR3 is filled in from the germline J gene. The genes are TRBV10-3 and TRBJ1-5; 10 positions match TRBD1. The germline gives CDR1 ENHRY, CDR2 SYGVKD. Trimming cost V 8 bases and J 2 bases; bases outside gene matches: 15. The CDR3 is 18 residues long. Incomplete CDR3 DNA: TGTGCCATCTTCACCGGGACAGGGGAAGGATTAGGCAATCAGCCC. It encodes CAIFTGTGEGLGNQP. The entire CDR3 is CAIFTGTGEGLGNQPQHF.

Notes on this clone: The read ends 3 residues early relative to the CDR3; the germline J gene fills the gap. The chain is built from TRBV2 and TRBJ1-5; tentative D call: TRBD1 (5 bases). The germline V gene has CDR1 SNHLY and CDR2 FYNNEI. V was cut by 4 bases and J by 0 bases, with 10 bases left in between. CDR3 length: 15 amino acids. The part of the CDR3 DNA that was read is TGTGCCAGCAGTGGGGCAGGGTATAGCAATCAGCCC. Translating it yields CASSGAGYSNQP. The full CDR3 reads CASSGAGYSNQPQHF.

As for this clone: The read finishes 3 residues shy of the CDR3 end, and the germline J gene is used to complete it. This chain connects TRBV12-3 or TRBV12-4 to TRBJ2-3; a possible D gene is TRBD2 (5 bases). Trimming removed 7 bases at V and 2 bases at J, with 19 bases between. This CDR3 has 16 residues. The sequenced CDR3 bases are TGTGCCAGCAAATTCTCCAGCCCTAGCTCCACAGATACG. Its protein product is CASKFSSPSSTDT. In full, the CDR3 is CASKFSSPSSTDTQYF.

Partial CDR3 DNA: TGTGCCAGCAGTGAGAGTCAGGGATCGGCC. Protein: CASSESQGSA. The whole CDR3 reads CASSESQGSALHF. The chain links TRBV6-1 to TRBJ1-6; a possible D gene is TRBD1 (5 bases). The sequenced fragment ends 3 residues before the CDR3 boundary, so the rest is inferred from the germline J gene. The CDR3 has 13 residues. The germline V gene encodes CDR1 MNHNS and CDR2 SASEGT.

As concerns this clone: Sequencing ends 3 residues short of the CDR3 end; the germline J gene provides the rest. The rearrangement uses TRBV13 and TRBJ2-3, with unresolved D. Germline assignment: CDR1 PRHDT and CDR2 FYEKMQ (reference sequence). V was clipped by 2 bases and J by 2 bases, with 11 bases between them. This CDR3 comprises 15 residues. The CDR3 spells CASSLSERNTDTQYF. The CDR3 bases that were read are TGTGCCAGCAGCTTATCGGAGCGAAACACAGATACG.